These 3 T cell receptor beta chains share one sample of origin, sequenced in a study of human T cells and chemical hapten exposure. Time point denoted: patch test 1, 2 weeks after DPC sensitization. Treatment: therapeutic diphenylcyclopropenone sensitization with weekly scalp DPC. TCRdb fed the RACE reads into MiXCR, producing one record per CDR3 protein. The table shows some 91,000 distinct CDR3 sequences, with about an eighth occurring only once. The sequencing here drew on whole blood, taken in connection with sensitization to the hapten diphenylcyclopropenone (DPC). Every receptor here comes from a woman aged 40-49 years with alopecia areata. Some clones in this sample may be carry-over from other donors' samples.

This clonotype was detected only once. The CDR3 sequence: CASSLGSPRNEQFF. The CDR3 DNA follows: TGTGCCAGCAGTTTAGGCAGCCCTAGGAATGAGCAGTTCTTC. This chain connects TRBV27 to TRBJ2-1; no clear D gene. Between the trimmed V and J ends, which lost 2 bases and 7 bases, there was a span of 12 bases. CDR1 and CDR2 (germline): MNHEY, SMNVEV (reference sequence). This CDR3 comprises 14 residues.

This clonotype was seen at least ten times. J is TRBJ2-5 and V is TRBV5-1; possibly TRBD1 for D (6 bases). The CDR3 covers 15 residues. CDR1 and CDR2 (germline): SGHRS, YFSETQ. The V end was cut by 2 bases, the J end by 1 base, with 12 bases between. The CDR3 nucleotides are TGCGCCAGCAGCTTAATGGACAGCTTCCAAGAGACCCAGTACTTC. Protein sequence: CASSLMDSFQETQYF.

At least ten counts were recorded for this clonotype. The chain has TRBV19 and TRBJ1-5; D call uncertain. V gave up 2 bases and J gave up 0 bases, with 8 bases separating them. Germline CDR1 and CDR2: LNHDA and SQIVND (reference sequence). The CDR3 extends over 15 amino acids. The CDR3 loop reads CASSIQVNSNQPQHF. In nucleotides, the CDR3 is TGTGCCAGTAGTATACAGGTCAATAGCAATCAGCCCCAGCATTTT. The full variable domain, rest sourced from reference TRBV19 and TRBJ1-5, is DGGITQSPKYLFRKEGQNVTLSCEQNLNHDAMYWYRQDPGQGLRLIYYSQIVNDFQKGDIAEGYSVSREKKESFPLTVTSAQKNPTAFYLCASSIQVNSNQPQHFGDGTRLSIL.